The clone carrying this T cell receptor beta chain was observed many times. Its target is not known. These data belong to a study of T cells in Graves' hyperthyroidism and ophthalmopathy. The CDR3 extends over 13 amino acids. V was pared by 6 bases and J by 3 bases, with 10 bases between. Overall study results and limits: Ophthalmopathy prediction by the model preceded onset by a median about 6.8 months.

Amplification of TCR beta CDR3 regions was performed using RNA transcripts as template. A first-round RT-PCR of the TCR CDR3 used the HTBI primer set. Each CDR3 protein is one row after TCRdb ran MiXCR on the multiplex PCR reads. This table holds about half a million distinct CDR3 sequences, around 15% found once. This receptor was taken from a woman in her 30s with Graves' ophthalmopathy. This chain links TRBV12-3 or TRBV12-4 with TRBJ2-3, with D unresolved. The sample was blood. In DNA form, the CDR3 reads TGTGCCAGCAGCCCAGTCGGTACAGATACGCAGTATTTT. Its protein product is CASSPVGTDTQYF.